Below are 21 T cell receptor beta chains sequenced from a single sample in a study of beta chain features in type 1 diabetes (dated by TCRdb to 2016 to 2019). The method was the immunoSEQ multiplex PCR assay. All of the isolated RNA was reverse transcribed with the High Capacity cDNA Reverse Transcription Kit, so expressed TCRB transcripts were sequenced. Here the immuneACCESS table is served through TCRdb, limited to in-frame sequences with V and J called. Missing clones are a known gap in these copies; in checked studies unresolved V genes cover under half, and the rest lacks a known reason. This sample is represented by roughly 140,000 clones; less than 9% of them were singletons. The ten largest clones take up under 1.5% of the sample. The sequencing input was central memory CD4+ T cells from blood. All receptors come from a woman in her 30s in good health.

The chain uses TRBV7-2 and TRBJ2-1; 10 bases map to TRBD2. Germline CDR1 SGHTA, CDR2 FQGNSA. Trimming removed 5 bases from V and 5 bases from J; junction bases left unmatched: 6. The CDR3 extends over 15 amino acids. CDR3 region: CASSRRTSGHNEQFF. DNA of the CDR3: TGTGCCAGCAGCCGTCGGACTAGCGGCCACAATGAGCAGTTCTTC.

This clone was recorded at least ten times. The chain employs TRBV5-6 and TRBJ2-7; D not resolved. The ends were cut back, 1 base at V and 3 bases at J, with 8 bases in the middle. Per germline, CDR1 SGHDT and CDR2 YYEEEE. CDR3 length: 13 residues. The CDR3 here is CASSLQSGYEQYF. The CDR3 coding sequence is TGTGCCAGCAGCTTGCAGTCAGGCTACGAGCAGTACTTC.

There are a few counts of this clone. The CDR3 DNA is TGTGCCAGCAGTGAAATCGTGGGGGGAAACTATGGCTACACCTTC. Its translation is CASSEIVGGNYGYTF. The chain couples TRBV6-1 to TRBJ1-2; maybe TRBD1 (5 bases). Germline V gives CDR1 MNHNS, CDR2 SASEGT. Trimming took off 2 bases at V and 2 bases at J, with 12 bases between the two ends. The CDR3 contains 15 residues.

Comment on this clone: The sample carries other DNA sequences with the same CDR3. The J gene is TRBJ2-1, the V gene TRBV7-2, with D uncertain. Germline V gene lookup returns CDR1 SGHTA and CDR2 FQGNSA. The CDR3 extends over 15 amino acids. Trimming took off 5 bases at V and 0 bases at J, with 11 bases between the two ends. The CDR3 loop is CASSPRTSSYNEQFF. Written as DNA, the CDR3 is TGTGCCAGCAGCCCCCGTACCAGCTCCTACAATGAGCAGTTCTTC.

The genes are TRBV30 and TRBJ2-7; TRBD2 matches at 8 bases. V lost 2 bases to trimming and J lost 4 bases; unmatched junction nucleotides: 7. The CDR3 runs to 14 residues. Germline V gives CDR1 GTSNPN, CDR2 SVGIG (reference sequence). This chain's CDR3 is CAWSRGGGPYEQYF. The CDR3 DNA follows: TGTGCCTGGAGTAGGGGCGGGGGGCCGTACGAGCAGTACTTC.

J is TRBJ2-1 and V is TRBV4-2, with 8 bases matching TRBD1. V shed 3 bases, J shed 5 bases, and the junction held 9 bases outside the gene matches. The length of the CDR3 is 16 residues. CDR1 is LGHNA, CDR2 YNFKEQ, per germline. As DNA, the CDR3 is TGTGCCAGCAGCCAGGGCAACAGGGGGGTCCACAATGAGCAGTTCTTC. Its translation is CASSQGNRGVHNEQFF.

This clone showed up just a few times. This sequence joins TRBV13 and TRBJ2-7, with 10 bases matching TRBD2. The CDR3 consists of 18 residues. The V and J ends lost 2 bases and 5 bases, in that order; junction bases with no gene match: 15. The V gene's germline CDR1 is PRHDT and CDR2 FYEKMQ (reference sequence). The CDR3 bases are TGTGCCAGCAGCTTACGGCTAGCGGGAGCGGTTAAGGCGGACGAGCAGTACTTC. Protein sequence: CASSLRLAGAVKADEQYF.

Only a few counts were recorded for this clone. V is TRBV18 and J is TRBJ2-5, with 8 bases matching TRBD2. This CDR3 region has 12 residues. V lost 5 bases and J lost 11; bases outside the gene matches: 7. Germline CDR1 reads KGHSH; CDR2 reads LQKENI. The CDR3 here is CASSSLAGEQYF. CDR3 DNA: TGTGCCAGCTCATCTCTAGCGGGTGAGCAGTACTTC.

This clone was counted a few times. The chain carries TRBV18 and TRBJ2-7; tentative D call: TRBD1 (6 bases). This CDR3 comprises 14 residues. V dropped 3 bases and J dropped 3 bases, with 12 bases sitting between them. Germline V lookup: CDR1 KGHSH, CDR2 LQKENI. As DNA, the CDR3 is TGTGCCAGCTCACCGGACAGAGAATTCTACGAGCAGTACTTC. Residues: CASSPDREFYEQYF.

The rearrangement uses TRBV2 and TRBJ2-7; 11 positions match TRBD1. Germline V gene lookup returns CDR1 SNHLY and CDR2 FYNNEI. CDR3 size: 14 residues. After removal of 6 bases from V and 6 bases from J, the junction contained 7 bases not matched to a gene. For the CDR3, the DNA is TGTGCCAGCAGGGAGCCGGGACAGGGGGGCGAGCAGTACTTC. The encoded protein is CASREPGQGGEQYF.

There are many counts of this clone. The CDR3 bases are TGCGCCAGCAGCTTGACTAGTACCGGAGAGACCCAGTACTTC. It translates to CASSLTSTGETQYF. The chain joins TRBV5-1 to TRBJ2-5; tentatively, D is TRBD2 (5 bases). Looked up from germline, CDR1 is SGHRS and CDR2 is YFSETQ. CDR3 length equals 14 residues. Trimming removed 1 base at V and 4 bases at J, with 11 bases between.

The rearrangement links TRBV27 to TRBJ2-1, with 7 bases that match TRBD2. V shed 2 bases, J shed 9 bases, and the junction held 16 bases outside the gene matches. The CDR3 is 17 amino acids. From germline, CDR1 is MNHEY and CDR2 SMNVEV (reference sequence). This CDR3 reads CASSLRNLAASTAEQFF. The CDR3 bases are TGTGCCAGCAGTTTAAGAAATCTAGCGGCCTCTACAGCTGAGCAGTTCTTC.

This clone was detected a few times. This chain links TRBV4-3 with TRBJ2-3, with TRBD1 as a possible D gene (5 bases). This CDR3 has 18 residues. Germline-derived CDR1 and CDR2 are LGHNA and YSLEER. V lost 0 bases, J lost 4 bases, and 20 bases lay in between. CDR3 protein: CASSQDLSGHGPADTQYF. In nucleotides, the CDR3 is TGCGCCAGCAGCCAAGATCTCTCCGGACACGGCCCAGCAGATACGCAGTATTTT.

This clone showed up just a few times. The rearrangement uses TRBV6-1 and TRBJ1-2; weak D call: TRBD1 (6 bases). CDR3 length: 15 amino acids. With 6 bases removed from V and 4 bases from J, the gap between germline ends came to 18 bases. In germline, CDR1 is MNHNS, CDR2 SASEGT. Here the CDR3 reads CASRTTQGSGYGYTF. The CDR3 bases are TGTGCCAGCAGAACAACTCAGGGGTCTGGCTATGGCTACACCTTC.

This clone appeared a few times. V is TRBV30 and J is TRBJ2-4, with a tentative D call TRBD2 (7 bases). CDR1 GTSNPN and CDR2 SVGIG come from the germline V gene (reference sequence). This CDR3 is built from 14 residues. Trimming stripped 0 bases from V and 5 bases from J, with 11 bases between. CDR3 in amino acids: CAWSVGGGQNIQYF. As DNA, the CDR3 is TGTGCCTGGAGTGTAGGGGGGGGTCAAAACATTCAGTACTTC.

This clone has just a few counts. The V call is TRBV5-1, the J call TRBJ2-3, with D hard to call. The CDR3 loop spans 12 amino acids. Germline loops: CDR1 SGHRS, CDR2 YFSETQ. Trimming left V 3 bases short and J 0 bases short, with 2 bases between. DNA of the CDR3: TGCGCCAGCAGCTCTAGCACAGATACGCAGTATTTT. It encodes CASSSSTDTQYF.

The chain has TRBV19 and TRBJ2-2, with TRBD1 identical over 7 bases. Trimming cost V 5 bases and J 7 bases; bases outside gene matches: 16. Germline loops: CDR1 LNHDA, CDR2 SQIVND (reference sequence). This CDR3 is built from 17 residues. The DNA of the CDR3 is TGTGCCAGTAGTGACCAGGACAGGCTCCTCCGGGGCGGGGAGCTGTTTTTT. Protein product: CASSDQDRLLRGGELFF.

This chain uses TRBV6-5 with TRBJ2-5; 11 positions match TRBD1. The ends lost 5 bases at V and 9 bases at J; junction bases unmatched: 11. CDR3 size: 15 residues. The germline V gene has CDR1 MNHEY and CDR2 SVGAGI. CDR3 residues: CASSPRPGQGESQYF. The CDR3 region has the DNA TGTGCCAGCAGTCCACGACCGGGACAGGGGGAGTCCCAGTACTTC.

This clone was seen a handful of times. The chain uses TRBV19 and TRBJ2-1; 10 bases align to TRBD1. This CDR3 has 17 amino acids. After removal of 3 bases from V and 9 bases from J, the junction contained 14 bases not matched to a gene. Germline-derived CDR1 and CDR2 are LNHDA and SQIVND (reference sequence). DNA of the CDR3: TGTGCCAGTAGTATCGAGTCATTCCGGACAGGGGGGGGTGAGCAGTTCTTC. This codes for CASSIESFRTGGGEQFF.

V gene TRBV19 combines with J gene TRBJ2-1, with D maybe TRBD1 (5 bases). V lost 4 bases and J lost 4, with 11 bases in between. Germline V CDR1 and CDR2: LNHDA, SQIVND (reference sequence). This CDR3 contains 14 residues. The CDR3 nucleotides read TGTGCCAGTAGTACCTCGACAGATTACAATGAGCAGTTCTTC. It translates to CASSTSTDYNEQFF.

A few counts support this clone. V gene TRBV7-8 combines with J gene TRBJ2-1; the D is unclear. Trimming removed 0 bases from V and 3 bases from J, with 6 bases in between. Germline-derived CDR1 and CDR2 are SGHVS and FQNEAQ. The CDR3 is 14 residues long. CDR3 DNA sequence: TGTGCCAGCAGCTTAGCGGCCAGCTACAATGAGCAGTTCTTC. Amino acids: CASSLAASYNEQFF.